This T cell receptor (beta chain) was found in a study of blood T cell repertoires in COVID-19. Losses at the gene ends were 4 bases for V and 10 bases for J; bases not matched to a gene: 9. Germline V gene sequence: CDR1 MGHDK, CDR2 SYGVNS. The CDR3 contains 13 residues. Assay: immunoSEQ multiplex PCR; the TCRdb copy retains only in-frame clones and omits some. The repertoire consists of around 150,000 clones, with roughly 82% occurring once and the leading ten covering roughly 6.8%. The chain employs TRBV25-1 and TRBJ1-1; 7 bases agree with TRBD1. Sequenced: peripheral blood. The sequence derives from a woman between 50 and 59 years old in a cohort sampled during active or convalescent COVID-19. The CDR3 sequence is CASSARQGEAAFF. The CDR3 coding sequence is TGTGCCAGCAGTGCACGACAGGGTGAGGCAGCTTTCTTT. Combining the CDR3 with reference TRBV25-1 and TRBJ1-1 gives the whole variable domain EADIYQTPRYLVIGTGKKITLECSQTMGHDKMYWYQQDPGMELHLIHYSYGVNSTEKGDLSSESTVSRIRTEHFPLTLESARPSHTSQYLCASSARQGEAAFFGQGTRLTVV.